These 21 T cell receptor beta chains came from one sample sequenced in a study of radiation and T cells in renal cell carcinoma (dated by TCRdb to the early 2020s). Receptors were amplified or captured by the immunoSEQ multiplex PCR assay. The table comes from immuneACCESS by way of TCRdb, which keeps in-frame sequences with V and J called. Part of the clones is missing from these tables; in studies checked, under half for an unresolved V gene and the rest for unknown reasons. The sample table holds 130,000 or so clones, of which about 88% were seen once. Around 13% of the sample rests with the top ten. According to the study, the label for this sample's time point signals: baseline pretreatment blood. The sample's treatment or condition label, in plain terms: 15 Gy SBRT to primary tumor, nephrectomy 4 weeks later. Sample: blood, taken from a patient whose treatment included radiotherapy and nephrectomy. The receptors derive from a woman aged 45-65 years with renal cell carcinoma.

This clone occurred once. CDR3 residues: CASSVGGGPGDTQYF. The CDR3 DNA reads as TGTGCCAGCAGCGTAGGTGGGGGTCCAGGAGATACGCAGTATTTT. The chain is built from TRBV9 and TRBJ2-3, with D possibly called TRBD1 or TRBD2 (5 bases each). Trimming took off 0 bases at V and 5 bases at J, with 13 bases between the two ends. Per germline, CDR1 SGDLS and CDR2 YYNGEE. The CDR3 contains 15 residues.

The rearrangement joins TRBV10-3 to TRBJ1-1, with a weak D call TRBD1 (5 bases). Per germline, CDR1 ENHRY and CDR2 SYGVKD. V was pared by 5 bases and J by 6 bases, with 13 bases between. CDR3 length: 13 residues. In DNA, the CDR3 is TGTGCCATCAGTCCCCTGGGGGGTGCTGAAGCTTTCTTT. Its protein is CAISPLGGAEAFF.

This clone has a single count. V gene TRBV5-8 combines with J gene TRBJ2-2; 9 bases fit TRBD1. Germline V gives CDR1 SGHTS, CDR2 YDEGEE. Trimming cost V 3 bases and J 7 bases; bases outside gene matches: 7. This CDR3 has 15 amino acids. DNA for the CDR3: TGTGCCAGCAGCTCGGGACAGGGAATGGTCGGGGAGCTGTTTTTT. It is translated as CASSSGQGMVGELFF. Full variable domain (rest looked up from reference TRBV5-8 and TRBJ2-2): EAGVTQSPTHLIKTRGQQATLRCSPISGHTSVYWYQQALGLGLQFLLWYDEGEERNRGNFPPRFSGRQFPNYSSELNVNALELEDSALYLCASSSGQGMVGELFFGEGSRLTVL.

The chain couples TRBV19 to TRBJ1-2; 11 bases line up with TRBD1. V lost 3 bases to trimming and J lost 7 bases; unmatched junction nucleotides: 7. The germline CDR1 and CDR2 sequences are LNHDA and SQIVND (reference sequence). This CDR3 region has 15 residues. In nucleotides, the CDR3 is TGTGCCAGTAGTATTGGGACAGGGGGACGGGGTGGCTACACCTTC. It translates to CASSIGTGGRGGYTF.

The chain combines TRBV28 with TRBJ1-1; D unresolved. V was clipped by 3 bases and J by 9 bases, with 14 bases between them. The CDR3 sequence is 13 residues long. The V gene's germline CDR1 is MDHEN and CDR2 SYDVKM. As DNA, the CDR3 is TGTGCCAGCAGTTTCGCCACGACGGATAAAGCTTTCTTT. Translated, it gives CASSFATTDKAFF.

The rearrangement uses TRBV6-1 and TRBJ2-7; 8 nucleotides agree with TRBD1. The length of the CDR3 is 12 residues. Germline V lookup: CDR1 MNHNS, CDR2 SASEGT. V shed 6 bases, J shed 4 bases, and the junction held 2 bases outside the gene matches. CDR3 sequence reads: CASSDRGYEQYF. CDR3 coding DNA: TGTGCCAGCAGCGACAGGGGTTACGAGCAGTACTTC.

This chain joins TRBV10-3 and TRBJ2-7; D possibly uses TRBD1 or TRBD2 (5 bases each). CDR1 is ENHRY and CDR2 is SYGVKD in the germline V gene. Trimming left V 4 bases short and J 2 bases short, with 12 bases between. The CDR3 is 14 residues long. The CDR3 here is CAISVLGAPYEQYF. The CDR3 nucleotides read TGTGCCATCAGTGTCCTCGGGGCCCCCTACGAGCAGTACTTC.

This clone was seen a few times. The chain carries TRBV19 and TRBJ2-2; D gene uncertain. CDR1 is LNHDA and CDR2 is SQIVND in the germline V gene (reference sequence). The CDR3 contains 14 residues. V was shortened by 0 bases and J by 4 bases, with 6 bases between the two germline ends. CDR3 in DNA: TGTGCCAGTAGTATAGATCGAGGCACCGGGGAGCTGTTTTTT. Translating it yields CASSIDRGTGELFF.

The chain employs TRBV9 and TRBJ1-2; a weak D match, TRBD1 (6 bases). Trimming removed 0 bases at V and 8 bases at J, with 17 bases between. CDR1 and CDR2 from the germline V gene are SGDLS and YYNGEE. This CDR3 comprises 15 residues. CDR3 loop: CASSVGLGGLEGYTF. The CDR3 nucleotides are TGTGCCAGCAGCGTAGGGTTGGGGGGCCTCGAGGGCTACACCTTC.

The genes are TRBV2 and TRBJ1-1, with 9 bases aligning to TRBD1. CDR1 and CDR2 from the germline V gene are SNHLY and FYNNEI. The CDR3 extends over 14 amino acids. The V gene end was trimmed by 6 bases and the J gene end by 1 base; junction bases not matched to a gene: 3. Here the CDR3 DNA reads TGTGCCAGCAGACTGACAGGGGGGAACACTGAAGCTTTCTTT. Its translation is CASRLTGGNTEAFF.

The chain is built from TRBV18 and TRBJ1-2; D is undetermined. Looked up from germline, CDR1 is KGHSH and CDR2 is LQKENI. The CDR3 covers 15 residues. V was shortened by 4 bases and J by 3 bases, with 15 bases between the two germline ends. CDR3 sequence: CASSLPDLRDYGYTF. CDR3 DNA sequence: TGTGCCAGCTCACTCCCGGACCTAAGGGACTATGGCTACACCTTC.

The count of this clone is one. Other DNA sequences within the sample encode an identical CDR3. The chain employs TRBV7-3 and TRBJ1-1, with D unclear. V was cut by 3 bases and J by 1 base, with 6 bases left in between. The CDR3 is made up of 13 amino acids. The germline gives CDR1 SGHTA, CDR2 FQGTGA. The CDR3 DNA follows: TGTGCCAGCAGCTTTGGCCCGAACACTGAAGCTTTCTTT. It specifies CASSFGPNTEAFF.

The CDR3 spells CASTSGTLYGYTF. DNA of the CDR3: TGTGCCAGCACCTCCGGTACTCTCTATGGCTACACCTTC. The chain combines TRBV28 with TRBJ1-2; D is undetermined. V was shortened by 7 bases and J by 4 bases, with 13 bases between the two germline ends. The CDR3 extends over 13 amino acids. Germline V gives CDR1 MDHEN, CDR2 SYDVKM.

The V call is TRBV13, the J call TRBJ2-5; 9 positions agree with TRBD2. The last part of the DNA fits TRBJ2-7 better; the J call may be wrong. In germline, CDR1 is PRHDT, CDR2 FYEKMQ (reference sequence). This CDR3 spans 15 amino acids. The chain's CDR3 is CASSLMLAGNYEQYF. For the CDR3, the DNA is TGTGCCAGCAGCTTAATGCTAGCGGGAAACTACGAGCAGTACTTC.

The genes are TRBV2 and TRBJ1-2, with unresolved D. The V gene lost 6 bases and the J gene lost 3 bases, with 20 bases spanning the gap. The CDR3 spans 16 residues. Germline CDR1 and CDR2: SNHLY and FYNNEI. The CDR3, as DNA: TGTGCCAGCAGGGAGAGGTCGGACGGAGGCGACTATGGCTACACCTTC. It encodes CASRERSDGGDYGYTF.

The chain uses TRBV9 and TRBJ1-2; D is unclear. The CDR3 is made up of 18 amino acids. The germline V gene encodes CDR1 SGDLS and CDR2 YYNGEE. V lost 0 bases to trimming and J lost 3 bases, with 21 bases between them. DNA of the CDR3: TGTGCCAGCAGCGTAGGCGGGGATCCTATGGGCTACGACTATGGCTACACCTTC. Encoded protein: CASSVGGDPMGYDYGYTF.

The rearrangement joins TRBV29-1 to TRBJ2-5; TRBD1 agrees at 7 bases. The trim removed 6 bases at V and 2 bases at J, leaving 6 bases unmatched. Per germline, CDR1 SQVTM and CDR2 ANQGSEA. This CDR3 is built from 13 residues. CDR3 amino acids: CSVNRGIQETQYF. The CDR3 DNA reads as TGCAGCGTGAACAGGGGCATTCAAGAGACCCAGTACTTC.

The CDR3 region has the DNA TGCGCCAGCAGTGGCGATGGGGTTTCCCACGAGCAGTACTTC. Translated, it gives CASSGDGVSHEQYF. The chain combines TRBV10-1 with TRBJ2-7; unclear D gene. CDR3 length equals 14 residues. Trimming shortened V by 4 bases and J by 5 bases, and 15 bases separated the two germline ends. Germline values: CDR1 WNHNN, CDR2 SYGVQD (reference sequence).

CDR3 nucleotide sequence: TGCGCCAGCAGCGTGACAGGGGCTAGCGATGGCTACACCTTC. As protein: CASSVTGASDGYTF. The V gene is TRBV5-1, the J gene TRBJ1-2; 8 bases agree with TRBD1. The CDR3 runs to 14 residues. V was pared by 4 bases and J by 6 bases, with 8 bases of the junction left unmatched. The V gene's germline CDR1 is SGHRS and CDR2 YFSETQ.

This clone was seen a few times. The gene calls are TRBV2 and TRBJ1-2; D is undetermined. Germline lookup yields CDR1 SNHLY and CDR2 FYNNEI. Between the trimmed V and J ends, which lost 4 bases and 5 bases, there was a span of 11 bases. This CDR3 region has 13 residues. The CDR3 bases are TGTGCCAGCAGTGCCAAGAGCACTTATGGCTACACCTTC. Residues: CASSAKSTYGYTF.

The V and J genes are TRBV6-1 and TRBJ2-7; 9 bases align to TRBD1. The germline CDR1 and CDR2 sequences are MNHNS and SASEGT. V lost 3 bases to trimming and J lost 12 bases; unmatched junction nucleotides: 6. The CDR3 extends over 12 amino acids. CDR3 loop: CASSDRDRASYF. The CDR3 DNA follows: TGTGCCAGCAGTGACCGGGACAGGGCTTCGTACTTC.